Listed below are T cell receptor beta chains from one sample, sequenced in a study of neurological immune-mediated disorders. MiXCR, applied by TCRdb to the 5' RACE reads, yields one record per CDR3 protein. The sample lists 85,000 to 90,000 distinct CDR3 sequences, under 4.5% occurring once. The sequencing input was PBMCs. These receptors originate from a woman aged 50 to 60 with multiple sclerosis. Both conserved end residues are part of each CDR3. The size entry is marked missing in some rows and otherwise reads once, few, many or a size class.

CASKLTPGASEQFF | TRBV14 | NA
CASSLSGDSYEQYF | TRBV5-1 | many
CASNHTGYEQYF | TRBV3-1 | NA
CASSLEAGGAFF | TRBV5-1 | many
CASSRASGANVLTF | TRBV14 | NA
CASSVGTGPYEQYF | TRBV9 | many
CASWSRGGLGEQYF | TRBV27 | many
CASRPERNTEAFF | TRBV6-6 | many
CASSLGDSNPMNTEAFF | TRBV7-9 | many
CASSYSTGTGGSTLNF | TRBV6-5 | NA
CASRPGGLATDTQYF | TRBV5-1 | many
CASSLAGLARAGELFF | TRBV7-2 | many
CASSLALQGRETQYF | TRBV7-9 | many
CASSLRTSGGARSYEQYF | TRBV13 | many
CASSSGGSGDTQYF | TRBV7-2 | many
CASSLSSQETQYF | TRBV7-6 | many
CASSLAREAKNIQYF | TRBV5-6 | few
CASSFLVAGGRTGELFF | TRBV12-3/TRBV12-4 | many
CASSLTGNYEQYF | TRBV5-1 | many
CSATPGANAGELFF | TRBV20-1 | many
CSARLTYNEQFF | TRBV20-1 | many
CASSPLSYNEQFF | TRBV18 | few
CASTNPGQGAETQYF | TRBV28 | NA
CASSSPGQGYNQPQHF | TRBV6-6 | many
CASSTNGQGHYGYTF | TRBV6-5 | many
CSARDPSIAGGRDEQYF | TRBV20-1 | few
CSARWDQGVSGNTIYF | TRBV20-1 | many
CSAPRGTGLIEQFF | TRBV20-1 | few
CASRIQEGNTEAFF | TRBV6-5 | many